The rows below give T cell receptor beta chains drawn from one sample of a study of T cell responses to AZD1222 COVID-19 vaccine. The table came from immunoSEQ multiplex PCR; TCRdb's copy has only in-frame clones and leaves some out. The table has roughly 70,000 clones, less than 85% seen once; the top ten hold about 20%. Sequenced material: peripheral blood, taken on day 0 of AZD1222 vaccination. The receptors originated from an adult in good health. Each CDR3 is given with its conserved first and last residue. Expanded clones are given a class, and other clones once, few, many or no size at all.

j_call v_call clone_size cdr3_aa
TRBJ1-4 TRBV7-2 NA CASSLGVGEKLFF
TRBJ1-4 TRBV11-3 NA CASTDRGGIGATNEKLFF
TRBJ2-7 TRBV6-5 few CASRLGQNYEQYF
TRBJ2-7 TRBV14 few CASSQDVGHTGEQYF
TRBJ1-2 TRBV4-1 NA CASSQSGLGYTF
TRBJ1-2 TRBV6-1 NA CASSDNYGYTF
TRBJ1-2 TRBV6-5 NA CAISTLLGYTF
TRBJ2-7 TRBV28 once CASSSSSGEQYF
TRBJ1-6 TRBV7-2 few CASTITRELNSPLHF
TRBJ1-6 TRBV11-3 NA CASSPHGGTNSPLHF
TRBJ2-7 TRBV20-1 NA CSASPPGIYEQYF
TRBJ1-2 TRBV5-6 NA CASSLGDRGRVTGYTF
TRBJ2-1 TRBV9 NA CASSPWAAEYNEQFF
TRBJ2-3 TRBV7-7 NA CASSLEKEGTSGGGAQYF
TRBJ2-1 TRBV3-1/TRBV3-2 NA CASSRIWDRISGRSYNEQFF
TRBJ1-1 TRBV9 NA CASSVVGQGVAEAFF
TRBJ2-3 TRBV11-3 NA CASSSGGSTDTQYF
TRBJ1-6 TRBV6-5 NA CASSRGRRSPLHF
TRBJ2-2 TRBV10-3 NA CAISEYGNTGELFF
TRBJ2-3 TRBV7-9 medium-sized CASSLGPDTQYF
TRBJ1-6 TRBV6-5 once CASRDRGNNSPLHF
TRBJ2-2 TRBV7-8 NA CASSSRQGGNTGELFF
TRBJ2-3 TRBV10-3 NA CAISEGTSGTSYTDTQYF
TRBJ1-1 TRBV7-9 NA CASSLDWQLNTEAFF
TRBJ2-7 TRBV2 NA CASSRSIEQYF
TRBJ2-7 TRBV6-5 NA CASSYGQVHSYEQYF
TRBJ1-6 TRBV27 NA CASSVTRVLPQRAPLHF
TRBJ1-6 TRBV5-6 NA CASSFGGGGNSPLHF
TRBJ2-2 TRBV12-3/TRBV12-4 NA CASSLLSGELFF
TRBJ1-5 TRBV10-3 NA CAISEFSVENQPQHF
TRBJ2-5 TRBV15 many CATSRFRGQRLKETQYF
TRBJ2-7 TRBV9 NA CASSVGPPRSDEQYF
TRBJ1-2 TRBV30 NA CAWSRGNYGYTF
TRBJ1-4 TRBV3-1/TRBV3-2 once CASSQFLGNEKLFF
TRBJ1-4 TRBV24-1 NA CATSDNHRDRPRGTNEKLFF
TRBJ2-3 TRBV15 few CATSRDRQMSTDTQYF
TRBJ2-7 TRBV4-1 NA CASSQRDSYEQYF
TRBJ1-6 TRBV7-6 NA CASSSGQSSYNSPLHF
TRBJ1-5 TRBV7-6 NA CASSLAQGNQPQHF